A selection of T cell receptor beta chains follows, all from one sample in a study of blood T cell repertoires in COVID-19. Method: immunoSEQ multiplex PCR; TCRdb's copy keeps in-frame clones and lacks some. The sample lists 300,000 to 450,000 clones, roughly four fifths occurring once. Material: peripheral blood. These receptors came from a human donor with acute or convalescent COVID-19. The donor label of this sample is uncertain. Both conserved end residues are part of each CDR3. The D gene is left open where the match is weak. The size field is filled for only some rows; it gives once, few, many or a size class.

J gene | CDR3 length | D gene | clone size | V gene | CDR3 DNA | CDR3 protein
TRBJ1-2 | 13 | - | - | TRBV30 | TGTGCCTGGAGTCGAGACAAAAACTATGGCTACACCTTC | CAWSRDKNYGYTF
TRBJ1-1 | 15 | - | - | TRBV2 | TGTGCCACCGAAAGGCCCCTCGGGGGTACCACTGAAGCTTTCTTT | CATERPLGGTTEAFF
TRBJ2-3 | 12 | - | - | TRBV12-3/TRBV12-4 | TGTGCCAGCAGTCTCCTCACAGATACGCAGTATTTT | CASSLLTDTQYF
TRBJ2-5 | 13 | - | - | TRBV18 | TGTGCCAGCTCACCAGGGACAATGGAGACCCAGTACTTC | CASSPGTMETQYF
TRBJ2-5 | 10 | - | - | TRBV20-1 | TGTTCCCTCGGCCAAGAGACCCAGTACTTC | CSLGQETQYF
TRBJ2-4 | 16 | - | - | TRBV21-1 | TGTGCCAGCAGCGAAGCCGAGCGGGAGCGCGAAAACATTCAGTACTTC | CASSEAERERENIQYF
TRBJ2-5 | 18 | TRBD1 | - | TRBV18 | TGTGCCAGCTCACCGCTCTACTCCGGGACAGGGGAAGGAGAGACCCAGTACTTC | CASSPLYSGTGEGETQYF
TRBJ1-5 | 15 | - | - | TRBV7-2 | TGTGCCAGCAGCTTATTAGGGGTTAGCAATCAGCCCCAGCATTTT | CASSLLGVSNQPQHF
TRBJ1-2 | 14 | TRBD1 | - | TRBV5-6 | TGTGCCAGCAGCCTACAGGGGCTTAACTATGGCTACACCTTC | CASSLQGLNYGYTF
TRBJ1-2 | 13 | TRBD1 | - | TRBV6-1 | TGTGCCAGCAGGGAAGACAGGGGGTACGGCTACACCTTC | CASREDRGYGYTF
TRBJ2-7 | 16 | TRBD1 | - | TRBV6-2/TRBV6-3 | TGTGCCAGCAGCCCTGCCGGGACAGGATTTTCCTACGAGCAGTACTTC | CASSPAGTGFSYEQYF
TRBJ2-7 | 18 | - | - | TRBV5-6 | TGTGCCAGCAGCTCGCGGACAGAAAAGAGCATCGACGATTACGAGCAGTACTTC | CASSSRTEKSIDDYEQYF
TRBJ1-4 | 15 | TRBD1 | few | TRBV30 | TGTGCCTGGAGTTCCCCCGGGACAGGGAATGAAAAACTGTTTTTT | CAWSSPGTGNEKLFF
TRBJ2-1 | 16 | TRBD2 | - | TRBV7-8 | TGTGCCAGCAGCTCCGAGCGGGGGGGCCTTGGTTTTGAGCAGTTCTTC | CASSSERGGLGFEQFF
TRBJ1-1 | 16 | - | - | TRBV10-3 | TGTGCCATCAGTGACTTCGGGAGGGGCGTCGGGACTGAAGCTTTCTTT | CAISDFGRGVGTEAFF
TRBJ2-6 | 16 | - | many | TRBV15 | TGTGCCACCAGCAATACAGGAGACTCTGGGGCCAACGTCCTGACTTTC | CATSNTGDSGANVLTF
TRBJ2-7 | 13 | TRBD1 | - | TRBV5-5 | TGTGCCAGCAGCTTTCAGGGGGCCTACGAGCAGTACTTC | CASSFQGAYEQYF
TRBJ1-6 | 17 | TRBD1 | - | TRBV5-5 | TGTGCCAGCAGCTTGGAGGTTATTGGACAGGGGGCCACACCCCTCCACTTT | CASSLEVIGQGATPLHF
TRBJ1-5 | 12 | - | once | TRBV12-3/TRBV12-4 | TGTGCCAGCAGTTTGGCTCATCAGCCCCAGCATTTT | CASSLAHQPQHF
TRBJ2-1 | 15 | TRBD2 | - | TRBV29-1 | TGCAGCGTGAATGGACGTAGCGGGGGATACAATGAGCAGTTCTTC | CSVNGRSGGYNEQFF
TRBJ2-7 | 16 | - | - | TRBV5-1 | TGCGCCAGCAGACCAGACAGCTCCCTTAACTCCTACGAGCAGTACTTC | CASRPDSSLNSYEQYF
TRBJ1-1 | 16 | TRBD1 | - | TRBV7-9 | TGTGCCAGCAGCTTAGGTGGACAGGGGCTTTTCACTGAAGCTTTCTTT | CASSLGGQGLFTEAFF
TRBJ2-5 | 15 | TRBD2 | - | TRBV3-1/TRBV3-2 | TGTGCCAGCAGCCAAGGCATTAGCGGGAGCCAGACCCAGTACTTC | CASSQGISGSQTQYF
TRBJ2-1 | 12 | - | - | TRBV2 | TGTGCCAGCAGTGTCGGGGATGATGAGCAGTTCTTC | CASSVGDDEQFF
TRBJ1-1 | 15 | - | - | TRBV18 | TGTGCCAGCTCACCGTTGGGGGCGTTGAACACTGAAGCTTTCTTT | CASSPLGALNTEAFF
TRBJ2-3 | 15 | TRBD2 | - | TRBV19 | TGTGCCAGTAGTATCCGGGGGGGACCCACAGATACGCAGTATTTT | CASSIRGGPTDTQYF
TRBJ2-1 | 15 | - | few | TRBV11-2 | TGTGCCAGCAGCTTGGACTCCAGCTCCTACAATGAGCAGTTCTTC | CASSLDSSSYNEQFF
TRBJ1-3 | 16 | - | - | TRBV5-1 | TGCGCCAGCAGCATGGGACACGGAGGTCCTGGAAACACCATATATTTT | CASSMGHGGPGNTIYF
TRBJ2-2 | 15 | - | - | TRBV2 | TGTGCCAGCAGTGACGGGACACCGAACACCGGGGAGCTGTTTTTT | CASSDGTPNTGELFF